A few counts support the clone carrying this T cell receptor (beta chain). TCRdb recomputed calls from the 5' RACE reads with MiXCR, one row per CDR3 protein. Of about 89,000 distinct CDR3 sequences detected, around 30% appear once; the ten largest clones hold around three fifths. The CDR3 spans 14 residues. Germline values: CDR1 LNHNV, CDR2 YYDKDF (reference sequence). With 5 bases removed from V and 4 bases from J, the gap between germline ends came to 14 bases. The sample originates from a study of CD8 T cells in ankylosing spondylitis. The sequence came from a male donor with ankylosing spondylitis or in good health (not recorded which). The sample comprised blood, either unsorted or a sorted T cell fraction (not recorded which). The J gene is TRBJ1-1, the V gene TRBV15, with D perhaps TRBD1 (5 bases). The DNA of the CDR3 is TGTGCCACCAGCTTCACGGACGGGGGCACTGAAGCTTTCTTT. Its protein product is CATSFTDGGTEAFF. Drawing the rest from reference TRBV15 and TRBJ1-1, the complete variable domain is DAMVIQNPRYQVTQFGKPVTLSCSQTLNHNVMYWYQQKSSQAPKLLFHYYDKDFNNEADTPDNFQSRRPNTSFCFLDIRSPGLGDTAMYLCATSFTDGGTEAFFGQGTRLTVV.